This T cell receptor (beta chain) was found in a study of blood T cell repertoires in COVID-19. Study information: Donors in the United States, Italy and Spain gave samples during acute or convalescent COVID-19.

Between the trimmed V and J ends, which lost 5 bases and 1 base, there was a span of 11 bases. Per the germline V gene, CDR1 is SNHLY and CDR2 is FYNNEI. CDR3 length equals 14 residues. Some clones are missing from TCRdb's copy, which holds only in-frame ones; the method was immunoSEQ multiplex PCR. The sample holds 300,000 or so clones; roughly nine tenths are singletons and the top ten take under 3.5%. The source material was PBMCs or T cells enriched from blood (not recorded which). The rearrangement joins TRBV2 to TRBJ1-1; no reliable D call. The source of this sequence is a woman between 45 and 65 years old who had been exposed to COVID-19. In nucleotides, the CDR3 is TGTGCCAGCAGTCTATCGACTGAGAACACTGAAGCTTTCTTT. It encodes CASSLSTENTEAFF.